What follows is one TCR beta chain and its context. Its antigen is unknown. The sample contains more than one DNA sequence encoding this CDR3. CDR3 length: 16 residues. Germline V gene sequence: CDR1 WSHSY, CDR2 SAAADI. V dropped 6 bases and J dropped 1 base, with 16 bases sitting between them. This sample stems from a study of shared clonotypes between healthy human individuals. Study-wide results and limits: Only blood underwent sampling, and tissue repertoires likely differ.

Deep was the level at which the assay was run. The genomic DNA of each subset was split evenly across several immunoSEQ plates. Libraries were prepared by immunoSEQ multiplex PCR; TCRdb keeps only in-frame clonotypes and omits some of them. The sample carries hundreds of thousands of clones, around 78% recorded once. This TCR was sampled from a middle-aged woman in good health. Some clones in this sample may be carry-over from other donors' samples. Sequenced sample: PBMCs. The rearrangement links TRBV10-2 to TRBJ2-1, with a possible D match to TRBD2 (6 bases). This CDR3 is CASSDPSGPSYNEQFF. For the CDR3, the DNA is TGCGCCAGCAGCGACCCCAGCGGGCCTTCCTACAATGAGCAGTTCTTC.